This TCR beta chain was identified in a study of blood T cell repertoires in COVID-19. Study information: From the United States, Italy and Spain came samples of acute and convalescent COVID-19. T cells, B-cell-depleted T cells, or PBMCs supplied cDNA or gDNA.

Only one count was recorded for this clone. Authors' processing steps: Quantification of nucleated cells was approximated via reference gene primer amplification. Produced via immunoSEQ multiplex PCR; TCRdb's table is partial and in-frame only. D and trimming come from the DNA, and the V and J calls and clone size come from that table. This table has tens of thousands of clones, over 75% appearing once. The material sequenced was peripheral blood. The origin of this receptor is a human donor in a cohort sampled during active COVID-19.

CDR3 DNA sequence: TGTGCCAGCAGCGTTACATATGTCTCTGGAAACACCATATATTTT. Translating it yields CASSVTYVSGNTIYF. The chain is built from TRBV5-6 and TRBJ1-3; D is uncertain. Germline CDR1 reads SGHDT; CDR2 reads YYEEEE. V was shortened by 4 bases and J by 0 bases, with 11 bases between the two germline ends. The CDR3 has 15 amino acids.